Below, 19 T cell receptor beta chains from the same sample are listed, as sequenced in a study of T-cell reconstitution after alpha-beta-depleted transplantation in children. Preparation of the TCRbeta library used unique molecular identifiers. TCRdb reanalysed the PCR reads using MiXCR and keeps one entry per CDR3 protein. Altogether about a million distinct CDR3 sequences are present, about 29% being singletons, with the ten largest covering roughly 31%. This specimen was PBMCs, mostly from graft donor cells, taken 360 days after TCRalphabeta/CD19-depleted stem cell transplant. The receptors derive from a boy under two years old who had a stem cell transplant for SCID, so the T cells may come from the graft donor.

This clonotype turned up a few times. The rearrangement links TRBV28 to TRBJ2-7; unclear D gene. The germline CDR1 and CDR2 sequences are MDHEN and SYDVKM. This CDR3 is 11 amino acids long. Trimming left V 6 bases short and J 3 bases short, with 6 bases between. CDR3 region: CASRQLYEQYF. CDR3 coding DNA: TGTGCCAGCAGACAACTCTACGAGCAGTACTTC.

The chain has TRBV2 and TRBJ2-1; no clear D. The germline V and J ends were trimmed by 8 bases and 2 bases, with 16 bases remaining between them. Germline CDR1 and CDR2: SNHLY and FYNNEI. The CDR3 totals 15 residues. This chain's CDR3 is CASAGGRHAYNEQFF. CDR3 nucleotide sequence: TGTGCCAGCGCCGGTGGGCGCCATGCCTACAATGAGCAGTTCTTC.

The J gene is TRBJ2-1, the V gene TRBV3-1; 9 positions match TRBD2. In germline, CDR1 is LGHDT, CDR2 YNNKEL (reference sequence). This CDR3 has 17 amino acids. The junction had 9 bases not matched to a gene; V was cut back by 6 bases and J by 0 bases. DNA of the CDR3: TGTGCCAGCAGTCCAAGACAGCGGGGGGTCTCCTACAATGAGCAGTTCTTC. It yields the protein CASSPRQRGVSYNEQFF.

In this sample, this clonotype turned up a few times. This chain uses TRBV29-1 with TRBJ2-6; D tentatively fits TRBD1 or TRBD2 (5 bases each). This CDR3 has 12 residues. Germline lookup yields CDR1 SQVTM and CDR2 ANQGSEA. V was trimmed by 6 bases and J by 8 bases, leaving 11 bases between them. CDR3 amino acids: CSVWDGPNVLTF. For the CDR3, the DNA is TGCAGCGTATGGGACGGTCCCAACGTCCTGACTTTC. The variable domain in full, with the rest retrieved from reference TRBV29-1 and TRBJ2-6, is SAVISQKPSRDICQRGTSLTIQCQVDSQVTMMFWYRQQPGQSLTLIATANQGSEATYESGFVIDKFPISRPNLTFSTLTVSNMSPEDSSIYLCSVWDGPNVLTFGAGSRLTVL.

The chain links TRBV28 to TRBJ2-5; D gene ambiguous. Germline CDR1 MDHEN, CDR2 SYDVKM. Trimming stripped 1 base from V and 9 bases from J, with 9 bases between. This CDR3 is built from 12 residues. The CDR3 DNA reads as TGTGCCAGCAGTTTATTTTCCATGCCCCAGTACTTC. It codes for CASSLFSMPQYF.

This clonotype has more than one count but fewer than ten. The gene calls are TRBV7-9 and TRBJ2-1; TRBD1 might be the D (6 bases). Trimming cost V 2 bases and J 7 bases, with 9 bases left between them. The CDR3 has 13 amino acids. Germline V lookup: CDR1 SEHNR, CDR2 FQNEAQ (reference sequence). The CDR3 is CASSLTGTNEQFF. The DNA of the CDR3 is TGTGCCAGCAGCTTAACAGGGACGAATGAGCAGTTCTTC.

This clonotype appeared many times. The V call is TRBV6-2 or TRBV6-3, the J call TRBJ2-7, with TRBD1 identical over 7 bases. Trimming cost V 5 bases and J 3 bases; bases outside gene matches: 7. This CDR3 has 14 residues. CDR1 is MNHEY, CDR2 SVGEGT, per germline. CDR3 region: CASSPDRVGYEQYF. Written as DNA, the CDR3 is TGTGCCAGCAGTCCAGACAGGGTCGGCTACGAGCAGTACTTC.

The rearrangement joins TRBV19 to TRBJ2-2, with D maybe TRBD2 (5 bases). Germline CDR1 and CDR2: LNHDA and SQIVND (reference sequence). There are 17 residues in the CDR3. The V end lost 4 bases, the J end lost 0 bases, and 15 bases lay between the germline ends. For the CDR3, the DNA is TGTGCCAGTAGTACCCCGGACGGAGGATCGAACACCGGGGAGCTGTTTTTT. Amino acid sequence: CASSTPDGGSNTGELFF.

The V gene is TRBV15, the J gene TRBJ2-1; D call uncertain. Per germline, CDR1 LNHNV and CDR2 YYDKDF (reference sequence). V lost 0 bases and J 9 bases, leaving 6 bases between the germline ends. This CDR3 has 12 residues. This CDR3 reads CATSRDKGEQFF. The CDR3 DNA follows: TGTGCCACCAGCAGAGATAAGGGTGAGCAGTTCTTC.

This clonotype was recorded a few times. This rearrangement joins TRBV5-1 to TRBJ2-2, with D maybe TRBD1 (6 bases). The V gene's germline CDR1 is SGHRS and CDR2 YFSETQ. The CDR3 has 15 residues. With 0 bases removed from V and 5 bases from J, the gap between germline ends came to 11 bases. The CDR3 here is CASSLDRVWTGELFF. The CDR3, as DNA: TGCGCCAGCAGCTTGGACAGGGTATGGACCGGGGAGCTGTTTTTT.

The CDR3 coding sequence is TGTGCCAGCAGTCGGGGACAGGGTCCCACAGATACGCAGTATTTT. It translates to CASSRGQGPTDTQYF. The V call is TRBV27, the J call TRBJ2-3, with 9 bases fitting TRBD1. J lost 2 bases, V lost 5 bases, and 5 bases had no gene match. The CDR3 covers 15 residues. Germline CDR1 and CDR2: MNHEY and SMNVEV (reference sequence).

The rearrangement joins TRBV20-1 to TRBJ1-4, with no clear D. From germline, CDR1 is DFQATT and CDR2 SNEGSKA (reference sequence). This CDR3 is built from 12 residues. Trimming took 0 bases from V and 8 from J, leaving 7 bases between them. CDR3 loop: CSARDPPEKLFF. CDR3 in DNA: TGCAGTGCTAGAGACCCACCAGAAAAACTGTTTTTT.

This clonotype was seen a few times. The chain links TRBV6-2 or TRBV6-3 to TRBJ2-1; the D gene could be TRBD1 or TRBD2 (5 bases each). The V end lost 3 bases, the J end lost 9 bases, and 12 bases lay between the germline ends. The CDR3 extends over 13 amino acids. CDR1 and CDR2 from the germline V gene are MNHEY and SVGEGT. The CDR3 protein is CASSYWDLSEQFF. The CDR3 DNA sequence: TGTGCCAGCAGTTATTGGGACCTCAGTGAGCAGTTCTTC.

V is TRBV4-1 and J is TRBJ2-1; 7 bases map to TRBD1. With 6 bases clipped from V and 7 bases from J, the junction kept 15 bases outside the gene matches. Germline V gene sequence: CDR1 MGHRA, CDR2 YSYEKL. This CDR3 has 16 residues. The CDR3 coding sequence is TGCGCCAGCAGTGGACAGGAGACACATGATACTAATGAGCAGTTCTTC. Amino acid sequence: CASSGQETHDTNEQFF.

The CDR3, as DNA: TGCAGTGCTAGACCGGGGGGGGCCTACAATGAGCAGTTCTTC. It translates to CSARPGGAYNEQFF. The J gene is TRBJ2-1, the V gene TRBV20-1, with 8 positions matching TRBD2. With V trimmed by 2 bases and J by 2 bases, 2 bases remained unmatched. Germline lookup yields CDR1 DFQATT and CDR2 SNEGSKA (reference sequence). CDR3 length: 14 residues.

The V gene is TRBV7-9, the J gene TRBJ1-1; a possible D gene is TRBD1 (5 bases). Trimming cost V 3 bases and J 3 bases, with 14 bases left between them. Germline lookup yields CDR1 SEHNR and CDR2 FQNEAQ (reference sequence). The CDR3 extends over 15 amino acids. The CDR3 here is CASSLGWGRDTEAFF. CDR3 sequence (DNA): TGTGCCAGCAGCTTGGGGTGGGGCAGGGACACTGAAGCTTTCTTT.

The chain recombines TRBV12-3 or TRBV12-4 with TRBJ2-1, with a weak D call TRBD2 (6 bases). V dropped 4 bases and J dropped 5 bases, with 18 bases sitting between them. The CDR3 length is 16 residues. The CDR3 region is CASSSPRMGGNNEQFF. In DNA form, the CDR3 reads TGTGCCAGCAGTTCGCCTCGAATGGGCGGGAACAATGAGCAGTTCTTC.

This rearrangement joins TRBV25-1 to TRBJ2-7; D unresolved. CDR1 is MGHDK and CDR2 is SYGVNS in the germline V gene. The CDR3 is 14 residues long. V was shortened by 1 base and J by 5 bases, with 12 bases between the two germline ends. For the CDR3, the DNA is TGTGCCAGCAGTGAATCTGTAGGCTTCAACGAGCAGTACTTC. It specifies CASSESVGFNEQYF.

The chain carries TRBV3-1 and TRBJ1-1, with unresolved D. Germline V gene sequence: CDR1 LGHDT, CDR2 YNNKEL (reference sequence). This CDR3 has 13 amino acids. V lost 4 bases and J 3 bases, leaving 9 bases between the germline ends. CDR3 nucleotide sequence: TGTGCCAGCAGCCGCCGGACGGACACTGAAGCTTTCTTT. Residues: CASSRRTDTEAFF.